The 16 T cell receptor beta chains below come from one sample, sequenced in a study of shared clonotypes between healthy human individuals. Naive CD8 cells, CD45RO-negative and positively selected for CCR7, excluded terminally differentiated effector memory CD45RA+ cells. Clones were read by immunoSEQ multiplex PCR, and TCRdb kept only the in-frame ones, dropping some. In the table there are under 1 million clones, 90% to 98% of which are singletons. Sequenced sample: naive CD8+ T cells sorted from blood. These receptors were obtained from a man aged 30 to 45 in good health.

This clone was recorded only once. This sequence joins TRBV28 and TRBJ2-1; D is unresolved. This CDR3 comprises 14 residues. V was trimmed by 5 bases and J by 0 bases, leaving 8 bases between them. Germline CDR1 and CDR2: MDHEN and SYDVKM. The chain's CDR3 is CASSRRDSYNEQFF. The CDR3 region has the DNA TGTGCCAGCAGTCGCAGAGACTCCTACAATGAGCAGTTCTTC.

The CDR3 DNA reads TGTGCCATCAGTGCCGGGACAGGGAAGACTGAAGCTTTCTTT. Amino acid sequence: CAISAGTGKTEAFF. The V gene is TRBV10-3, the J gene TRBJ1-1; 9 bases fit TRBD1. This CDR3 has 14 amino acids. Trimming at V came to 4 bases and at J to 5 bases, leaving 5 bases not matched to a gene. Germline V CDR1 and CDR2: ENHRY, SYGVKD.

V and J are TRBV7-2 and TRBJ2-7; 8 bases are a match to TRBD2. Germline trimming cut 3 bases from V and 6 bases from J; bases unmatched to any gene: 4. Germline V lookup: CDR1 SGHTA, CDR2 FQGNSA. The CDR3 has 13 residues. The CDR3 DNA follows: TGTGCCAGCAGCTTCCTAGCGGGTTTCGAGCAGTACTTC. This codes for CASSFLAGFEQYF. The whole variable domain, remainder taken from reference TRBV7-2 and TRBJ2-7, is GAGVSQSPSNKVTEKGKDVELRCDPISGHTALYWYRQSLGQGLEFLIYFQGNSAPDKSGLPSDRFSAERTGGSVSTLTIQRTQQEDSAVYLCASSFLAGFEQYFGPGTRLTVT.

The gene calls are TRBV10-1 and TRBJ2-1; no clear D. From germline, CDR1 is WNHNN and CDR2 SYGVQD (reference sequence). Trimming took 0 bases from V and 8 from J, leaving 8 bases between them. The CDR3 runs to 13 residues. For the CDR3, the DNA is TGCGCCAGCAGTGAGTCTCCAACAGATGAGCAGTTCTTC. Residues: CASSESPTDEQFF.

The V call is TRBV10-1, the J call TRBJ2-7; D ambiguous. V lost 2 bases and J lost 0, with 5 bases in between. CDR3 length: 13 residues. The germline CDR1 and CDR2 sequences are WNHNN and SYGVQD (reference sequence). CDR3 region: CASSEGSSYEQYF. CDR3 nucleotide sequence: TGCGCCAGCAGTGAGGGAAGCTCCTACGAGCAGTACTTC.

The J gene is TRBJ2-7, the V gene TRBV4-1; TRBD1 agrees at 11 bases. Germline V gene lookup returns CDR1 MGHRA and CDR2 YSYEKL. V lost 4 bases, J lost 4 bases, and 3 bases stayed unmatched. The CDR3 runs to 14 residues. This chain's CDR3 is CASSPDRGPYEQYF. The CDR3 coding sequence is TGCGCCAGCAGCCCGGACAGGGGGCCGTACGAGCAGTACTTC.

The chain combines TRBV27 with TRBJ1-5, with TRBD1 as a possible D gene (5 bases). The V end was cut by 6 bases, the J end by 3 bases, with 21 bases between. The CDR3 runs 17 residues. Germline values: CDR1 MNHEY, CDR2 SMNVEV (reference sequence). The CDR3 loop is CASRQLIRGPINQPQHF. CDR3 nucleotides: TGTGCCAGCAGACAACTTATTCGGGGCCCTATCAATCAGCCCCAGCATTTT.

The sample holds one count of this clone. The chain joins TRBV7-2 to TRBJ2-2; 7 nucleotides agree with TRBD2. Germline V gene sequence: CDR1 SGHTA, CDR2 FQGNSA. V was pared by 1 base and J by 3 bases, with 2 bases of the junction left unmatched. The CDR3 runs 15 residues. The CDR3 DNA sequence: TGTGCCAGCAGCTTAGTGGGGAGGGACACCGGGGAGCTGTTTTTT. It specifies CASSLVGRDTGELFF. The variable domain in full, with the rest retrieved from reference TRBV7-2 and TRBJ2-2, is GAGVSQSPSNKVTEKGKDVELRCDPISGHTALYWYRQSLGQGLEFLIYFQGNSAPDKSGLPSDRFSAERTGGSVSTLTIQRTQQEDSAVYLCASSLVGRDTGELFFGEGSRLTVL.

The gene calls are TRBV7-6 and TRBJ2-1; TRBD2 matches at 10 bases. The CDR3 totals 14 residues. Per germline, CDR1 SGHVS and CDR2 FNYEAQ. Trimming cost V 2 bases and J 8 bases; bases outside gene matches: 3. The CDR3 sequence: CASSLIAGGHEQFF. The CDR3 coding sequence is TGTGCCAGCAGCTTAATAGCGGGAGGACATGAGCAGTTCTTC. Using reference TRBV7-6 and TRBJ2-1 for the parts outside the CDR3, the full variable domain is GAGVSQSPRYKVTKRGQDVALRCDPISGHVSLYWYRQALGQGPEFLTYFNYEAQQDKSGLPNDRFSAERPEGSISTLTIQRTEQRDSAMYRCASSLIAGGHEQFFGPGTRLTVL.

The chain links TRBV7-7 to TRBJ2-1, with TRBD2 identical over 8 bases. The germline V gene has CDR1 SSHAT and CDR2 FNYEAQ (reference sequence). CDR3 length: 16 residues. The junction had 10 bases not matched to a gene; V was cut back by 7 bases and J by 2 bases. The CDR3 reads CASTGASGGPYNEQFF. In nucleotides, the CDR3 is TGTGCCAGCACGGGGGCATCGGGAGGGCCCTACAATGAGCAGTTCTTC.

This sequence joins TRBV28 and TRBJ2-7, with TRBD2 identical over 12 bases. V shed 1 base and J 3 bases; nucleotides not matched to a gene: 7. The CDR3 length is 17 residues. Germline V CDR1 and CDR2: MDHEN, SYDVKM. The CDR3 coding sequence is TGTGCCAGCAGTTTATTCCTAGCGGGAGGGAAGGACTACGAGCAGTACTTC. Protein sequence: CASSLFLAGGKDYEQYF.

V and J are TRBV9 and TRBJ2-2; D gene unclear. Trimming removed 3 bases from V and 7 bases from J, with 10 bases in between. The CDR3 loop spans 13 amino acids. Germline assignment: CDR1 SGDLS and CDR2 YYNGEE. The CDR3 coding sequence is TGTGCCAGCAGCGACAAGAATGGCGGGGAGCTGTTTTTT. This sequence encodes CASSDKNGGELFF.

The chain joins TRBV4-1 to TRBJ2-7; the match to TRBD1 covers 10 bases. The CDR3 loop spans 15 amino acids. J was trimmed by 5 bases and V by 3 bases; bases with no gene match: 7. Germline V gene data show CDR1 as MGHRA and CDR2 as YSYEKL. The DNA of the CDR3 is TGCGCCAGCAGCCATCGGGACAGGGGTTTGGACGAGCAGTACTTC. Residues: CASSHRDRGLDEQYF.

As for this clone: The same CDR3 can be traced to other DNA sequences in this sample. This rearrangement joins TRBV13 to TRBJ2-5; 9 bases align to TRBD1. CDR1 and CDR2 from the germline V gene are PRHDT and FYEKMQ (reference sequence). The CDR3 length is 14 residues. V shed 2 bases, J shed 3 bases, and the junction held 1 base outside the gene matches. The CDR3 loop is CASSLRQGEETQYF. The CDR3 bases are TGTGCCAGCAGCTTACGACAGGGGGAAGAGACCCAGTACTTC.

This clone showed up just once. This chain uses TRBV27 with TRBJ2-3, with 14 bases lining up with TRBD2. The germline V gene has CDR1 MNHEY and CDR2 SMNVEV (reference sequence). Trimming at V came to 8 bases and at J to 4 bases, leaving 8 bases not matched to a gene. The CDR3 has 16 residues. The CDR3 bases are TGTGCCAGCTACGGACTAGCGGGAGGAGTGGCAGATACGCAGTATTTT. This gives the protein CASYGLAGGVADTQYF.

This clone was detected once. The chain has TRBV6-6 and TRBJ1-2; D not certain. The CDR3 is made up of 15 amino acids. Germline CDR1 and CDR2: MNHNY and SVGAGI (reference sequence). V lost 2 bases to trimming and J lost 1 base, with 11 bases between them. The CDR3 sequence is CASSYTRTDNYGYTF. In nucleotides, the CDR3 is TGTGCCAGCAGTTACACTCGGACGGATAACTATGGCTACACCTTC.